Below are 8 T cell receptor beta chains sequenced from a single sample in a study of OX40 agonist ivuxolimab in advanced cancers. Profiling relied on immunoSEQ multiplex PCR, and the TCRdb table lists in-frame clones only, not all of them. The table lists around 80,000 clones, about 87% of them singletons. Sequencing was performed on CD4+ or CD8+ T cells sorted from blood, taken in a trial of the OX40 agonist ivuxolimab. Every receptor here comes from an adult with an advanced solid tumor such as melanoma, head and neck, liver or kidney cancer.

The gene calls are TRBV4-3 and TRBJ2-7; 7 positions agree with TRBD1. The CDR3 is 15 amino acids. J gave up 3 bases and V 1 base, and 6 bases lay outside the gene matches. Germline CDR1 is LGHNA and CDR2 is YSLEER. CDR3 sequence reads: CASSQGTGAIYEQYF. The CDR3 nucleotides read TGCGCCAGCAGCCAAGGAACAGGGGCTATCTACGAGCAGTACTTC.

This chain connects TRBV4-1 to TRBJ2-1; 8 bases match TRBD2. The CDR3 consists of 18 residues. V lost 0 bases and J lost 0; bases outside the gene matches: 7. Germline CDR1 and CDR2: MGHRA and YSYEKL. The CDR3 is CASSQDSPGGSSYNEQFF. DNA for the CDR3: TGCGCCAGCAGCCAAGATTCCCCGGGAGGGAGCTCCTACAATGAGCAGTTCTTC.

The chain links TRBV2 to TRBJ2-3, with TRBD2 matching over 8 bases. CDR1 is SNHLY and CDR2 is FYNNEI in the germline V gene. V shed 4 bases, J shed 2 bases, and the junction held 8 bases outside the gene matches. CDR3 size: 16 residues. In nucleotides, the CDR3 is TGTGCCAGCAGTGTCCGAGCGGGGGTTATCACAGATACGCAGTATTTT. Amino acid sequence: CASSVRAGVITDTQYF.

The CDR3 region is CASSLQSGGLTDTQYF. CDR3 sequence (DNA): TGTGCCAGCAGCTTACAAAGCGGGGGGCTCACAGATACGCAGTATTTT. J is TRBJ2-3 and V is TRBV7-2; 9 bases align to TRBD2. Germline V gives CDR1 SGHTA, CDR2 FQGNSA. CDR3 length: 16 residues. V shed 2 bases and J 2 bases; nucleotides not matched to a gene: 5.

The chain uses TRBV7-7 and TRBJ2-2, with 10 bases identical to TRBD2. The CDR3 covers 14 residues. V lost 4 bases to trimming and J lost 5 bases; unmatched junction nucleotides: 1. CDR1 SSHAT and CDR2 FNYEAQ come from the germline V gene (reference sequence). The CDR3 coding sequence is TGTGCCAGCAGCTCTAGCGGGAGAACCGGGGAGCTGTTTTTT. It is translated as CASSSSGRTGELFF.

This chain joins TRBV27 and TRBJ2-1; D remains ambiguous. The CDR3 length is 13 residues. Looked up from germline, CDR1 is MNHEY and CDR2 is SMNVEV (reference sequence). Trimming stripped 0 bases from V and 15 bases from J, with 15 bases between. The CDR3 sequence: CASSLSIVLTPFF. The DNA for the CDR3 is TGTGCCAGCAGTTTATCGATCGTCCTTACACCGTTCTTC.

The J gene is TRBJ2-3, the V gene TRBV4-1, with D tentatively TRBD1 (6 bases). The CDR3 length is 16 residues. CDR1 is MGHRA, CDR2 YSYEKL, per germline. The V end lost 4 bases, the J end lost 4 bases, and 18 bases lay between the germline ends. The CDR3 DNA reads TGCGCCAGCAGCCGGGGGCCCCCCCCGGGCGCAGATACGCAGTATTTT. Protein: CASSRGPPPGADTQYF.

The chain carries TRBV13 and TRBJ2-6; 8 bases match TRBD1. Per the germline V gene, CDR1 is PRHDT and CDR2 is FYEKMQ (reference sequence). CDR3 length: 15 residues. The junction had 3 bases not matched to a gene; V was cut back by 5 bases and J by 3 bases. The CDR3 loop is CASSLRGLGANVLTF. The CDR3 DNA follows: TGTGCCAGCAGCCTCAGGGGGCTTGGGGCCAACGTCCTGACTTTC.